This T cell receptor beta chain was observed in a study of blood T cell repertoires in COVID-19. The overall study: Acute-phase and convalescent COVID-19 samples originated in the United States, Italy and Spain. PBMCs, B-cell-depleted T cells, or T cells provided the cDNA or gDNA that made up the material.

Authors' processing steps: Estimates of nucleated cell counts were drawn from the amplification of reference gene primers. This table comes from immunoSEQ multiplex PCR, and its TCRdb copy is limited to in-frame clones, with some not included. D and trimming were read from the DNA, whereas the V and J calls and clone size are those reported in that table. This sample has around 270,000 clones, with about 89% found just once. The CDR3 runs 15 residues. The V gene's germline CDR1 is SGHAT and CDR2 FQNNGV. The V gene lost 5 bases and the J gene lost 0 bases, with 8 bases spanning the gap. The chain recombines TRBV11-2 with TRBJ1-6, with unresolved D. The sequence came from a young man with acute or convalescent COVID-19. The sample was peripheral blood. The CDR3 DNA follows: TGTGCCAGCAGCCCTGGGAGCTCCTATAATTCACCCCTCCACTTT. Encoded protein: CASSPGSSYNSPLHF. The whole variable domain, filled in from reference TRBV11-2 and TRBJ1-6, reads EAGVAQSPRYKIIEKRQSVAFWCNPISGHATLYWYQQILGQGPKLLIQFQNNGVVDDSQLPKDRFSAERLKGVDSTLKIQPAKLEDSAVYLCASSPGSSYNSPLHFGNGTRLTVT.